This passage covers 29 T cell receptor beta chains from one sample sequenced in a study of blood T cell repertoires in COVID-19. Here immunoSEQ multiplex PCR was the method, and the copy in TCRdb shows in-frame clones only, minus some. The sample lists roughly 160,000 clones, about 80% occurring once. Sequenced sample: PBMCs or T cells enriched from blood (not recorded which). All receptors come from a woman aged 55-70 years who had recovered from COVID-19.

This chain uses TRBV18 with TRBJ1-1; the D gene is possibly TRBD1 (6 bases). The length of the CDR3 is 12 residues. V shed 5 bases and J shed 7 bases, with 11 bases lying between them. Per the germline V gene, CDR1 is KGHSH and CDR2 is LQKENI. CDR3 sequence: CASSKLGGEAFF. The CDR3 DNA reads as TGTGCCAGCTCAAAGTTAGGGGGTGAAGCTTTCTTT.

V and J are TRBV25-1 and TRBJ2-5; the D gene is possibly TRBD2 (6 bases). The CDR3 spans 13 residues. V gave up 5 bases and J gave up 4 bases, with 11 bases separating them. CDR1 is MGHDK and CDR2 is SYGVNS in the germline V gene. CDR3 in amino acids: CASSPAGLETQYF. The CDR3, as DNA: TGTGCCAGCAGTCCCGCGGGGTTAGAGACCCAGTACTTC.

The rearrangement links TRBV19 to TRBJ1-2, with 8 bases identical to TRBD1. The CDR3 has 17 residues. V lost 3 bases, J lost 0 bases, and 9 bases stayed unmatched. CDR1 is LNHDA and CDR2 is SQIVND in the germline V gene (reference sequence). CDR3 amino acids: CASSIGGRGRSNYGYTF. The CDR3, as DNA: TGTGCCAGTAGTATTGGGGGCAGGGGGCGTTCTAACTATGGCTACACCTTC.

The rearrangement links TRBV11-3 to TRBJ2-2; 8 bases are a match to TRBD1. V trimming: 8 bases; J trimming: 4 bases; junction bases outside the gene matches: 18. The germline V gene encodes CDR1 SGHNT and CDR2 YENEEA. The CDR3 is 18 amino acids. CDR3 DNA sequence: TGTGCCAGCCCATGGCACGACAGGGGCGAGGGCCCCACCGGGGAGCTGTTTTTT. Translation: CASPWHDRGEGPTGELFF.

CDR3 in DNA: TGTGCCAGCAGCTTAGGAGGCGAGGGGGGGTTCTCCTACAATGAGCAGTTCTTC. Residues: CASSLGGEGGFSYNEQFF. This chain connects TRBV13 to TRBJ2-1; D possibly corresponds to TRBD2 (7 bases). The CDR3 extends over 18 amino acids. V lost 0 bases to trimming and J lost 0 bases, with 15 bases between them. Germline-derived CDR1 and CDR2 are PRHDT and FYEKMQ (reference sequence).

The chain carries TRBV5-1 and TRBJ2-2; D remains unclear. This CDR3 spans 11 amino acids. Trimming took 5 bases from V and 7 from J, leaving 6 bases between them. Germline V gives CDR1 SGHRS, CDR2 YFSETQ. The CDR3 region has the DNA TGCGCCAGCAGTGAGTACGGGGAGCTGTTTTTT. Translated, it gives CASSEYGELFF.

This rearrangement joins TRBV6-5 to TRBJ1-2, with no clear D. This CDR3 contains 14 residues. Germline-derived CDR1 and CDR2 are MNHEY and SVGAGI. The V gene lost 0 bases and the J gene lost 6 bases, with 11 bases spanning the gap. This chain's CDR3 is CASSYSSGRDGYTF. DNA for the CDR3: TGTGCCAGCAGTTACTCCAGCGGGAGAGATGGCTACACCTTC.

This chain joins TRBV25-1 and TRBJ1-6, with TRBD1 matching over 10 bases. This CDR3 spans 17 amino acids. CDR1 and CDR2 (germline): MGHDK, SYGVNS. V lost 5 bases and J lost 9; bases outside the gene matches: 13. CDR3 sequence reads: CASSTMIDRGLGSPLHF. The CDR3 DNA reads TGTGCCAGCAGTACCATGATCGACAGGGGGCTAGGTTCACCCCTCCACTTT.

The chain uses TRBV2 and TRBJ2-7; 8 nucleotides agree with TRBD1. This CDR3 has 14 residues. The V gene end was trimmed by 4 bases and the J gene end by 0 bases; junction bases not matched to a gene: 2. Germline CDR1 and CDR2: SNHLY and FYNNEI. The CDR3: CASSARGRSYEQYF. In DNA form, the CDR3 reads TGTGCCAGCAGTGCCAGGGGGCGCTCCTACGAGCAGTACTTC.

DNA for the CDR3: TGTGCCACCAGCAGAGGGTTACAGCTTTCCACAGATACGCAGTATTTT. Amino acids: CATSRGLQLSTDTQYF. The chain combines TRBV15 with TRBJ2-3; D gene unclear. Germline V lookup: CDR1 LNHNV, CDR2 YYDKDF (reference sequence). Deletions cut 1 base from V and 2 bases from J, with 13 bases between. The CDR3 has 16 residues.

The chain has TRBV7-9 and TRBJ1-1; D is perhaps TRBD1 (6 bases). Germline lookup yields CDR1 SEHNR and CDR2 FQNEAQ (reference sequence). V was shortened by 5 bases and J by 3 bases, with 13 bases between the two germline ends. The CDR3 covers 14 residues. The CDR3 DNA reads TGTGCCAGCAGCCCCCGGGGGGGCCACACTGAAGCTTTCTTT. It codes for CASSPRGGHTEAFF.

The chain couples TRBV5-4 to TRBJ2-3; 11 bases fit TRBD1. CDR3 length: 16 residues. V lost 4 bases, J lost 3 bases, and 7 bases stayed unmatched. Looked up from germline, CDR1 is SGHNT and CDR2 is YYREEE (reference sequence). CDR3 protein: CASSPGGQGATDTQYF. The CDR3 nucleotides are TGTGCCAGCAGCCCGGGAGGACAGGGGGCAACAGATACGCAGTATTTT.

The chain links TRBV18 to TRBJ1-1; maybe TRBD1 (5 bases). Germline CDR1 is KGHSH and CDR2 is LQKENI. The V gene lost 5 bases and the J gene lost 5 bases, with 15 bases spanning the gap. This CDR3 region has 14 residues. The CDR3 reads CASSKGGSGTEAFF. CDR3 nucleotide sequence: TGTGCCAGCTCAAAAGGAGGGTCAGGGACTGAAGCTTTCTTT.

By share, this clone ranks as medium-sized. DNA of the CDR3: TGTGCCACCGGCCCAGGGGGTCAGCCCCAGCATTTT. Amino acids: CATGPGGQPQHF. The V and J genes are TRBV7-6 and TRBJ1-5, with TRBD1 matching over 7 bases. The CDR3 covers 12 residues. V was clipped by 10 bases and J by 6 bases; unmatched bases: 6. Germline V CDR1 and CDR2: SGHVS, FNYEAQ.

This chain uses TRBV6-5 with TRBJ2-1; 8 positions match TRBD2. The CDR3 covers 13 residues. V lost 4 bases and J lost 8; bases outside the gene matches: 4. Germline CDR1 is MNHEY and CDR2 is SVGAGI. CDR3 residues: CASSSLREDEQFF. CDR3 in DNA: TGTGCCAGCAGTTCTTTGCGGGAGGATGAGCAGTTCTTC.

The rearrangement joins TRBV4-1 to TRBJ1-2, with 7 bases that match TRBD1. Germline CDR1 is MGHRA and CDR2 is YSYEKL. This CDR3 region has 16 residues. V gave up 0 bases and J gave up 2 bases; unmatched junction bases: 6. As DNA, the CDR3 is TGCGCCAGCAGCCAAGATGGCCCAGGGGGAAACTATGGCTACACCTTC. It translates to CASSQDGPGGNYGYTF.

The chain is built from TRBV18 and TRBJ1-2; 9 nucleotides agree with TRBD1. CDR3 length: 13 residues. Germline V CDR1 and CDR2: KGHSH, LQKENI. V was pared by 8 bases and J by 7 bases, with 8 bases of the junction left unmatched. CDR3 residues: CASQTQGASGYTF. The CDR3 DNA follows: TGTGCCAGCCAAACACAGGGGGCTTCTGGCTACACCTTC.

The rearrangement links TRBV19 to TRBJ1-6; D gene unclear. The CDR3 covers 14 residues. Trimming shortened V by 2 bases and J by 10 bases, and 12 bases separated the two germline ends. CDR1 LNHDA and CDR2 SQIVND come from the germline V gene (reference sequence). DNA for the CDR3: TGTGCCAGTAGTATAAAAGGGAGTGGATCACCCCTCCACTTT. This codes for CASSIKGSGSPLHF. Based on the CDR3 plus reference TRBV19 and TRBJ1-6, the full variable domain is DGGITQSPKYLFRKEGQNVTLSCEQNLNHDAMYWYRQDPGQGLRLIYYSQIVNDFQKGDIAEGYSVSREKKESFPLTVTSAQKNPTAFYLCASSIKGSGSPLHFGNGTRLTVT.

The table lists this clone with a few counts. The rearrangement uses TRBV4-1 and TRBJ2-3, with 8 bases lining up with TRBD2. V gave up 6 bases and J gave up 2 bases; unmatched junction bases: 7. The V gene's germline CDR1 is MGHRA and CDR2 YSYEKL. This CDR3 region has 15 residues. The CDR3: CASRSGTSNTDTQYF. CDR3 nucleotides: TGCGCCAGCAGAAGCGGGACTAGTAACACAGATACGCAGTATTTT.

This clone has only one observation. CDR3 region: CASRTDRVAEAFF. The CDR3 DNA follows: TGTGCCAGCAGAACGGACAGGGTCGCTGAAGCTTTCTTT. The chain carries TRBV12-3 or TRBV12-4 and TRBJ1-1; 8 bases line up with TRBD1. This CDR3 is built from 13 residues. J was trimmed by 6 bases and V by 6 bases; bases with no gene match: 6.

V is TRBV24-1 and J is TRBJ2-1; D perhaps matches TRBD2 (5 bases). CDR3 length: 15 residues. V was clipped by 10 bases and J by 3 bases, with 18 bases between them. Germline V lookup: CDR1 KGHDR, CDR2 SFDVKD. CDR3 in DNA: TGTGCCACTTCCCCGGCGGCAGGAGGCTACAATGAGCAGTTCTTC. It specifies CATSPAAGGYNEQFF.

Written as DNA, the CDR3 is TGCGCCAGCAGCCCGCAGGGCGGTGCGAACACCGGGGAGCTGTTTTTT. Its translation is CASSPQGGANTGELFF. V and J are TRBV4-1 and TRBJ2-2, with D possibly matching TRBD1 (5 bases). The V and J ends lost 4 bases and 0 bases respectively, with 12 bases between them. Germline values: CDR1 MGHRA, CDR2 YSYEKL. CDR3 length equals 16 residues.

This sequence joins TRBV27 and TRBJ2-7; D may be TRBD2 (6 bases). Germline V gives CDR1 MNHEY, CDR2 SMNVEV (reference sequence). This CDR3 is 14 amino acids long. V was pared by 6 bases and J by 4 bases, with 16 bases between. The CDR3 nucleotides are TGTGCCAGCAGAGAGAGGGACTTTCCATACGAGCAGTACTTC. This sequence encodes CASRERDFPYEQYF.

The CDR3 DNA reads as TGTGCCAGCAGTTTCGCAGGGAGGGCTTCGCAGTATTTT. Translation: CASSFAGRASQYF. The V and J genes are TRBV12-3 or TRBV12-4 and TRBJ2-3; 7 bases fit TRBD2. The CDR3 has 13 amino acids. V shed 3 bases and J 10 bases; nucleotides not matched to a gene: 7.

The chain links TRBV4-1 to TRBJ2-2, with D possibly matching TRBD2 (5 bases). The V end was cut by 0 bases, the J end by 6 bases, with 8 bases between. Germline V gives CDR1 MGHRA, CDR2 YSYEKL. This CDR3 has 14 amino acids. CDR3: CASSQDRGSGELFF. The CDR3 nucleotides are TGCGCCAGCAGCCAAGATCGGGGATCCGGGGAGCTGTTTTTT.

This chain connects TRBV24-1 to TRBJ1-1; 9 bases align to TRBD1. Germline values: CDR1 KGHDR, CDR2 SFDVKD. Trimming removed 7 bases from V and 6 bases from J; junction bases left unmatched: 11. The CDR3 totals 15 residues. CDR3: CATRVGQGFRAEAFF. DNA for the CDR3: TGTGCCACCAGGGTCGGACAGGGGTTTCGCGCTGAAGCTTTCTTT.

Written as DNA, the CDR3 is TGCGCCAGCAGCCGGGGACTAGCGGGGGAAATAGATACGCAGTATTTT. This gives the protein CASSRGLAGEIDTQYF. This chain links TRBV5-1 with TRBJ2-3; 14 positions match TRBD2. The J segment lost 5 bases and the V segment lost 4 bases, leaving 6 bases of the junction unmatched. From germline, CDR1 is SGHRS and CDR2 YFSETQ. CDR3 length equals 16 residues.

The rearrangement links TRBV27 to TRBJ1-2; TRBD1 agrees at 9 bases. From germline, CDR1 is MNHEY and CDR2 SMNVEV (reference sequence). V shed 6 bases, J shed 7 bases, and the junction held 6 bases outside the gene matches. The CDR3 is 13 residues long. The CDR3 loop reads CASRGTGWIGYTF. The DNA of the CDR3 is TGTGCCAGCAGGGGGACAGGGTGGATTGGCTACACCTTC.

The chain employs TRBV19 and TRBJ2-7, with 12 positions matching TRBD2. This CDR3 region has 14 residues. Unmatched junction bases numbered 4, after V lost 5 bases and J lost 5 bases. Germline V gene sequence: CDR1 LNHDA, CDR2 SQIVND (reference sequence). The CDR3 protein is CASSGLAGTDEQYF. In DNA form, the CDR3 reads TGTGCCAGTAGTGGACTAGCGGGGACCGACGAGCAGTACTTC.